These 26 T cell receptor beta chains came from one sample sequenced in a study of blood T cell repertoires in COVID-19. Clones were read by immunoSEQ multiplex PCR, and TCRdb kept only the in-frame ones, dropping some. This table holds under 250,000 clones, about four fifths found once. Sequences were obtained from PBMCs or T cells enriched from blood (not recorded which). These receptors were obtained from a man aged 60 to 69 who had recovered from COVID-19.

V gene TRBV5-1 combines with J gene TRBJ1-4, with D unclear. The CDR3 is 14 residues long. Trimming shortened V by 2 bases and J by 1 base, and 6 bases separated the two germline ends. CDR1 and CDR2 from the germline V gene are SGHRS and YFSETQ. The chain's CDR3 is CASSFGRTNEKLFF. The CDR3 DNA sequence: TGCGCCAGCAGCTTTGGCAGAACTAATGAAAAACTGTTTTTT.

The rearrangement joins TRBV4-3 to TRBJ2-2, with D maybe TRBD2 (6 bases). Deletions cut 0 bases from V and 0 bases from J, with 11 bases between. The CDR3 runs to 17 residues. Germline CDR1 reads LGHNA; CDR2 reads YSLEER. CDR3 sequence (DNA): TGCGCCAGCAGCCAAGATCGAGGCGGGGCGAACACCGGGGAGCTGTTTTTT. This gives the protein CASSQDRGGANTGELFF.

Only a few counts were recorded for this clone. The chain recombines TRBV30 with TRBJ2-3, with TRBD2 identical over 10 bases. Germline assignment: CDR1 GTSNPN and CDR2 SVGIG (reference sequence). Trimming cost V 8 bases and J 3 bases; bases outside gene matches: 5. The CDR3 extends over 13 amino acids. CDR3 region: CARSGGGTDTQYF. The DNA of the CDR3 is TGTGCCCGCAGCGGGGGGGGGACAGATACGCAGTATTTT.

CDR3 DNA sequence: TGTGCCAGTAGTCCTGGACAGGAAAATCAGCCCCAGCATTTT. Protein: CASSPGQENQPQHF. The chain recombines TRBV19 with TRBJ1-5; 7 nucleotides line up with TRBD1. Losses at the gene ends were 5 bases for V and 4 bases for J; bases not matched to a gene: 5. Germline V gives CDR1 LNHDA, CDR2 SQIVND (reference sequence). This CDR3 has 14 amino acids.

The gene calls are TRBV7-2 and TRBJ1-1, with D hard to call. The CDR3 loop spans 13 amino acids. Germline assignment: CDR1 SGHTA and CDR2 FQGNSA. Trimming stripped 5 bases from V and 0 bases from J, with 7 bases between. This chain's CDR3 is CASSIYMNTEAFF. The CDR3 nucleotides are TGTGCCAGCAGCATATATATGAACACTGAAGCTTTCTTT.

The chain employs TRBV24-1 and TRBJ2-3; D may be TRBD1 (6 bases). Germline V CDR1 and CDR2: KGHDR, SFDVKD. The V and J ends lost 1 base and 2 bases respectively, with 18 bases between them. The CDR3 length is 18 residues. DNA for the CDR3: TGTGCCACCAGTGATTTCGGGGTCCGGGGACAACCCACAGATACGCAGTATTTT. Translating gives CATSDFGVRGQPTDTQYF.

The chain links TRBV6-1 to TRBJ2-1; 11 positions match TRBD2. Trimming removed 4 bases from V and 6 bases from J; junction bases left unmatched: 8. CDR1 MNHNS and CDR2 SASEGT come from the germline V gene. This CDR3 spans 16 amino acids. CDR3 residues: CASSGSTSGGFNEQFF. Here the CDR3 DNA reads TGTGCCAGCAGTGGGTCCACTAGCGGGGGCTTCAATGAGCAGTTCTTC.

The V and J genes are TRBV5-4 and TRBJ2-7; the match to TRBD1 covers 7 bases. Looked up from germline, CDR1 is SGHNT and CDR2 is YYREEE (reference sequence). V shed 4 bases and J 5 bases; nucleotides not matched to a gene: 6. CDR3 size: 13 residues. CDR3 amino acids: CASSDRQGDEQYF. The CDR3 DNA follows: TGTGCCAGCAGCGACCGACAGGGCGACGAGCAGTACTTC.

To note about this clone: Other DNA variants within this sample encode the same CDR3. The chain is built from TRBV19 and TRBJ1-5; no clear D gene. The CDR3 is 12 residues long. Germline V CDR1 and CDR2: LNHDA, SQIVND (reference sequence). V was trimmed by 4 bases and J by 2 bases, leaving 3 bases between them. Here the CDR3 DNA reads TGTGCCAGTAGTACCGGCAATCAGCCCCAGCATTTT. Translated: CASSTGNQPQHF.

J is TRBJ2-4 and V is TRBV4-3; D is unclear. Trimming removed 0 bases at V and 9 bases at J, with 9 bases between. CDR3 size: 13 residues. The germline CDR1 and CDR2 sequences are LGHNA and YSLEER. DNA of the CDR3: TGCGCCAGCAGCCAAGAGGGTTCGGGCATTCAGTACTTC. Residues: CASSQEGSGIQYF.

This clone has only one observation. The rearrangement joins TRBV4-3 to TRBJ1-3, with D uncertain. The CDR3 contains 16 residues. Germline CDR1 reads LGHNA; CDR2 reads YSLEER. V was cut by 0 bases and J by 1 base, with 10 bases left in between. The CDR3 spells CASSQDSRWSGNTIYF. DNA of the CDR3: TGCGCCAGCAGCCAAGATAGCCGCTGGTCTGGAAACACCATATATTTT.

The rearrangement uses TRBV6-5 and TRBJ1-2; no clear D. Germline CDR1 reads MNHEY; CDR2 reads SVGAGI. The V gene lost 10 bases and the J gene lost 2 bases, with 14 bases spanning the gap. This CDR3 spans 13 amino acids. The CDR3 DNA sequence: TGTGCCATTGCGATTACGACAAACTATGGCTACACCTTC. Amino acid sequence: CAIAITTNYGYTF.

CDR3 in amino acids: CASSQGQGNSGNTIYF. The CDR3, as DNA: TGTGCCAGCTCACAGGGACAGGGTAACTCTGGAAACACCATATATTTT. The chain employs TRBV18 and TRBJ1-3, with 9 bases that match TRBD1. V trimming: 4 bases; J trimming: 0 bases; junction bases outside the gene matches: 4. Germline V gives CDR1 KGHSH, CDR2 LQKENI. The CDR3 contains 16 residues.

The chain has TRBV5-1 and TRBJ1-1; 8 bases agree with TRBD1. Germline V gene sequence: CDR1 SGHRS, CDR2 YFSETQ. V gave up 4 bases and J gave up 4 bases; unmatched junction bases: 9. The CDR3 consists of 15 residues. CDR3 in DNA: TGCGCCAGCAGCCGCCGGACAGGGACTCCCACTGAAGCTTTCTTT. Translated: CASSRRTGTPTEAFF.

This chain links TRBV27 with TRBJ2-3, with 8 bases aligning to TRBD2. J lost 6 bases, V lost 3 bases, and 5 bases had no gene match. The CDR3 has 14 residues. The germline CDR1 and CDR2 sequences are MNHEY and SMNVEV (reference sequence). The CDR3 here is CASSFGTRGDTQYF. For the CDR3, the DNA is TGTGCCAGCAGTTTTGGGACTAGGGGTGATACGCAGTATTTT.

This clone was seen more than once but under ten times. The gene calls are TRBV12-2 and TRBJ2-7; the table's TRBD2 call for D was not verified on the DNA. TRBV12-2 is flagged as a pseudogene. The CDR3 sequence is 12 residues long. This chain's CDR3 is CASRLVACEQYF. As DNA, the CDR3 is TGTGCAAGTCGCTTAGTAGCGTGCGAGCAGTACTTC.

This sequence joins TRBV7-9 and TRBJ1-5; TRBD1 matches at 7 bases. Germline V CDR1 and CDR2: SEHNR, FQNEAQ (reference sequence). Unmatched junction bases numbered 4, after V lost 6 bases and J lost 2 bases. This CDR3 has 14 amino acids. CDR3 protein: CASSPDRGNQPQHF. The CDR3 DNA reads TGTGCCAGCAGTCCAGACAGGGGCAATCAGCCCCAGCATTTT. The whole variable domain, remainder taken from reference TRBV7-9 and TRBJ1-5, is DTGVSQNPRHKITKRGQNVTFRCDPISEHNRLYWYRQTLGQGPEFLTYFQNEAQLEKSRLLSDRFSAERPKGSFSTLEIQRTEQGDSAMYLCASSPDRGNQPQHFGDGTRLSIL.

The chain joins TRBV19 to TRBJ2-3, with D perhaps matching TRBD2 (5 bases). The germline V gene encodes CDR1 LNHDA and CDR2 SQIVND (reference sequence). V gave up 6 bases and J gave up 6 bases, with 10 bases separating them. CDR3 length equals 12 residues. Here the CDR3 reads CASSRRGDTQYF. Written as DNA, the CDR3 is TGTGCCAGTAGCCGCCGAGGGGATACGCAGTATTTT.

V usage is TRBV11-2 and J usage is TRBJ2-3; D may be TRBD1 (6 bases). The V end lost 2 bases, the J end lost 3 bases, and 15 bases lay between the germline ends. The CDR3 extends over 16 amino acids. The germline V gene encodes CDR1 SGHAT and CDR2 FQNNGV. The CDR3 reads CASSLRNRDPTDTQYF. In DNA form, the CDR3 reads TGTGCCAGCAGCTTAAGGAACAGGGACCCTACAGATACGCAGTATTTT.

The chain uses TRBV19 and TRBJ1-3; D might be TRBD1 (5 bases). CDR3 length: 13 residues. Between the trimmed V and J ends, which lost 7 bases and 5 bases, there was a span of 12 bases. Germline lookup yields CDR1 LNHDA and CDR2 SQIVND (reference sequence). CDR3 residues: CASKSGGRNTIYF. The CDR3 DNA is TGTGCCAGTAAATCCGGGGGAAGAAACACCATATATTTT.

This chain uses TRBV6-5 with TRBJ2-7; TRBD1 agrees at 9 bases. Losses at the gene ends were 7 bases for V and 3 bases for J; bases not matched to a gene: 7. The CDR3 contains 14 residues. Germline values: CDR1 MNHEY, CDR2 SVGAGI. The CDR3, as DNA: TGTGCCAGCACCAGGACAGGGGCTATCTACGAGCAGTACTTC. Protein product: CASTRTGAIYEQYF.

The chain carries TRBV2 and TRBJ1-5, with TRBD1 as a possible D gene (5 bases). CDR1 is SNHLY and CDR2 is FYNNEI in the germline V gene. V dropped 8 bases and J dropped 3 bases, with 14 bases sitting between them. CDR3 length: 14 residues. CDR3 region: CASSRNGANQPQHF. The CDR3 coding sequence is TGTGCCAGCTCCCGGAATGGGGCCAATCAGCCCCAGCATTTT.

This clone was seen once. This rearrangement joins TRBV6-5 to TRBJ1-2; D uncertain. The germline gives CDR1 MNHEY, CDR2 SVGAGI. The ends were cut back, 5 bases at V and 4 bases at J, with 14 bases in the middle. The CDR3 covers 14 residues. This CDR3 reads CASSPRHLGYGYTF. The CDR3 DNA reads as TGTGCCAGCAGTCCCAGACATCTGGGCTATGGCTACACCTTC.

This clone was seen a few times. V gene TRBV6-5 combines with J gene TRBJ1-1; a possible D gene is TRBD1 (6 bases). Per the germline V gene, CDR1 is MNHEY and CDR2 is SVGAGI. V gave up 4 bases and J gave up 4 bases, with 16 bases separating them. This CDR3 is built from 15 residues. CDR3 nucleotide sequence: TGTGCCAGCAGTTTGATGGGGGCGTCGGGCACTGAAGCTTTCTTT. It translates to CASSLMGASGTEAFF.

The CDR3 sequence: CASSLAGRGQLAGANVLTF. CDR3 nucleotide sequence: TGTGCCAGCAGCTTAGCGGGTAGGGGGCAATTAGCTGGGGCCAACGTCCTGACTTTC. The rearrangement uses TRBV7-9 and TRBJ2-6; 7 bases are shared with TRBD1. Germline V gives CDR1 SEHNR, CDR2 FQNEAQ (reference sequence). V dropped 0 bases and J dropped 2; count of bases not matched to a gene: 10. This CDR3 contains 19 residues.

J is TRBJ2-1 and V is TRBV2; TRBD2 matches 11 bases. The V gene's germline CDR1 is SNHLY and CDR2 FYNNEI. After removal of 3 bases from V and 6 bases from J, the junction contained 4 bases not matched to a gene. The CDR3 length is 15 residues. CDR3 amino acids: CASSEASGGFNEQFF. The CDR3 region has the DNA TGTGCCAGCAGTGAGGCTAGCGGGGGGTTCAATGAGCAGTTCTTC. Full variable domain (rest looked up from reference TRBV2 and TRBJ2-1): EPEVTQTPSHQVTQMGQEVILRCVPISNHLYFYWYRQILGQKVEFLVSFYNNEISEKSEIFDDQFSVERPDGSNFTLKIRSTKLEDSAMYFCASSEASGGFNEQFFGPGTRLTVL.